The 21 T cell receptor beta chains listed next were all sequenced from one sample in a study of CD8 T cells in ankylosing spondylitis. Study conclusions and caveats: A TCR beta motif of roughly eight highly homologous variants seemed to mark ankylosing spondylitis blood.

No antigens are known for them. TCRdb used MiXCR to reprocess the 5' RACE reads, holding one entry per CDR3 protein. The table has some 800,000 distinct CDR3 sequences, approximately 10% seen once. Sequences were obtained from blood, either unsorted or a sorted T cell fraction (not recorded which). These receptors were obtained from a male donor with ankylosing spondylitis.

The gene calls are TRBV4-3 and TRBJ2-3; D ambiguous. Trimming stripped 4 bases from V and 5 bases from J, with 16 bases between. CDR3 length: 15 amino acids. The germline CDR1 and CDR2 sequences are LGHNA and YSLEER. The CDR3 sequence is CASSRSGSTGDTQYF. CDR3 sequence (DNA): TGCGCCAGCAGCCGATCGGGTTCCACGGGAGATACGCAGTATTTT.

This clonotype has a handful of counts. This rearrangement joins TRBV20-1 to TRBJ2-4, with a weak D call TRBD2 (5 bases). The V gene lost 5 bases and the J gene lost 1 base, with 18 bases spanning the gap. CDR1 is DFQATT and CDR2 is SNEGSKA in the germline V gene (reference sequence). The CDR3 has 16 amino acids. This CDR3 reads CSAPGLERGAKNIQYF. CDR3 bases: TGCAGTGCTCCGGGCTTAGAGCGCGGGGCCAAAAACATTCAGTACTTC.

This clonotype was seen a few times. The rearrangement uses TRBV19 and TRBJ1-1; D gene uncertain. CDR1 is LNHDA and CDR2 is SQIVND in the germline V gene (reference sequence). CDR3 length equals 15 residues. V gave up 4 bases and J gave up 0 bases, with 12 bases separating them. The chain's CDR3 is CASSTRRRMNTEAFF. The CDR3 DNA reads TGTGCCAGTAGTACCCGACGGAGGATGAACACTGAAGCTTTCTTT.

This clonotype was seen only a few times. This chain joins TRBV9 and TRBJ2-7; D might be TRBD2 (5 bases). V dropped 0 bases and J dropped 9 bases, with 16 bases sitting between them. Germline V CDR1 and CDR2: SGDLS, YYNGEE. The CDR3 consists of 14 residues. The CDR3 here is CASSVGLAGLAQYF. CDR3 DNA: TGTGCCAGCAGCGTAGGGCTAGCAGGTCTCGCGCAGTACTTC. The full variable domain, its missing parts supplied by reference TRBV9 and TRBJ2-7, is DSGVTQTPKHLITATGQRVTLRCSPRSGDLSVYWYQQSLDQGLQFLIQYYNGEERAKGNILERFSAQQFPDLHSELNLSSLELGDSALYFCASSVGLAGLAQYFGPGTRLTVT.

V usage is TRBV10-3 and J usage is TRBJ1-2; D gene ambiguous. From germline, CDR1 is ENHRY and CDR2 SYGVKD. The CDR3 covers 12 residues. The germline V and J ends were trimmed by 6 bases and 13 bases, with 18 bases remaining between them. The CDR3 nucleotides are TGTGCCATCAGCCCGGACGCGTACCTAGCCACCTTC. This gives the protein CAISPDAYLATF.

This clonotype showed up just a few times. The rearrangement links TRBV10-3 to TRBJ2-1; 8 nucleotides line up with TRBD2. V lost 0 bases and J lost 7; bases outside the gene matches: 11. The CDR3 contains 17 residues. The V gene's germline CDR1 is ENHRY and CDR2 SYGVKD. As DNA, the CDR3 is TGTGCCATCAGTGAGTCGATAGCGTCTAGCGGGCGAAATGAGCAGTTCTTC. It yields the protein CAISESIASSGRNEQFF.

The chain links TRBV20-1 to TRBJ2-1; 8 nucleotides agree with TRBD2. Germline V gives CDR1 DFQATT, CDR2 SNEGSKA (reference sequence). The CDR3 consists of 16 residues. With V trimmed by 3 bases and J by 3 bases, 10 bases remained unmatched. As DNA, the CDR3 is TGCAGTGCTAGGGCCACTAGCGGCAGGGTCTACAATGAGCAGTTCTTC. It translates to CSARATSGRVYNEQFF.

There are a few counts of this clonotype. This sequence joins TRBV29-1 and TRBJ1-1, with 10 bases that match TRBD1. CDR1 and CDR2 (germline): SQVTM, ANQGSEA. CDR3 size: 12 residues. The junction had 11 bases not matched to a gene; V was cut back by 7 bases and J by 12 bases. CDR3 DNA sequence: TGCAGCGCCGTCCCGGGACAGGGGAGGACTTTCTTT. Its protein product is CSAVPGQGRTFF.

This sequence joins TRBV20-1 and TRBJ2-5; 8 bases are a match to TRBD2. V lost 3 bases and J lost 5; bases outside the gene matches: 14. This CDR3 is 16 amino acids long. Germline assignment: CDR1 DFQATT and CDR2 SNEGSKA (reference sequence). CDR3 protein: CSASRLAGHGVETQYF. CDR3 DNA sequence: TGCAGTGCTAGTAGGCTAGCGGGTCACGGGGTGGAGACCCAGTACTTC.

In this sample, this clonotype turned up a few times. The chain links TRBV6-2 or TRBV6-3 to TRBJ2-5; 13 bases map to TRBD2. The germline V gene has CDR1 MNHEY and CDR2 SVGEGT. V trimming: 0 bases; J trimming: 5 bases; junction bases outside the gene matches: 6. CDR3 length: 17 amino acids. CDR3 nucleotide sequence: TGTGCCAGCAGTTACTCTAGACTAGCGGGGGGAAGGGAGACCCAGTACTTC. Its translation: CASSYSRLAGGRETQYF.

This clonotype was detected a few times. Given a much more abundant clone one base away, this may be a read error. The chain employs TRBV7-9 and TRBJ2-5; D is perhaps TRBD2 (6 bases). The CDR3 has 12 residues. The V gene lost 6 bases and the J gene lost 5 bases, with 10 bases spanning the gap. CDR1 and CDR2 from the germline V gene are SEHNR and FQNEAQ (reference sequence). CDR3 residues: CASSVEGETQYF. CDR3 sequence (DNA): TGTGCCAGCAGTGTGGAGGGGGAGACCCAGTACTTC. Full variable domain (missing parts from reference TRBV7-9 and TRBJ2-5): DTGVSQNPRHKITKRGQNVTFRCDPISEHNRLYWYRQTLGQGPEFLTYFQNEAQLEKSRLLSDRFSAERPKGSFSTLEIQRTEQGDSAMYLCASSVEGETQYFGPGTRLLVL.

This clonotype was observed at least ten times. This chain uses TRBV6-5 with TRBJ2-5, with 12 bases matching TRBD2. The J segment lost 3 bases and the V segment lost 4 bases, leaving 0 bases of the junction unmatched. Germline V gene data show CDR1 as MNHEY and CDR2 as SVGAGI. This CDR3 spans 14 amino acids. CDR3: CASSWTSGKETQYF. The CDR3 DNA sequence: TGTGCCAGCAGTTGGACTAGCGGGAAAGAGACCCAGTACTTC.

The chain is built from TRBV6-5 and TRBJ2-2; TRBD1 might be the D (5 bases). The CDR3 spans 14 residues. Germline V gene data show CDR1 as MNHEY and CDR2 as SVGAGI. Trimming took 3 bases from V and 1 from J, leaving 6 bases between them. The CDR3 spells CASSYQGNTGELFF. CDR3 DNA sequence: TGTGCCAGCAGTTATCAGGGGAACACCGGGGAGCTGTTTTTT.

This clonotype was observed a few times. The rearrangement joins TRBV10-1 to TRBJ2-7; 8 nucleotides match TRBD1. Germline CDR1 is WNHNN and CDR2 is SYGVQD (reference sequence). Trimming took 3 bases from V and 2 from J; bases not matched to a gene: 3. The CDR3 consists of 14 residues. This chain's CDR3 is CASSDHRGTYEQYF. The CDR3 DNA reads TGCGCCAGCAGTGATCACAGGGGGACCTACGAGCAGTACTTC.

Ten or more counts support this clonotype. The chain recombines TRBV4-2 with TRBJ2-7, with D perhaps TRBD2 (5 bases). Germline V gene data show CDR1 as LGHNA and CDR2 as YNFKEQ. Trimming pared 0 bases from V and 7 bases from J, leaving 10 bases between. The CDR3 is 13 amino acids. The CDR3 loop reads CASSQDWGAEQYF. The DNA for the CDR3 is TGTGCCAGCAGCCAAGATTGGGGAGCAGAGCAGTACTTC.

A few counts support this clonotype. J is TRBJ1-6 and V is TRBV7-2; tentatively, D is TRBD1 (5 bases). This CDR3 contains 13 residues. The V end lost 5 bases, the J end lost 6 bases, and 8 bases lay between the germline ends. The germline gives CDR1 SGHTA, CDR2 FQGNSA. CDR3 DNA sequence: TGTGCCAGCAGCGGGACTTCTAATTCACCCCTCCACTTT. Protein product: CASSGTSNSPLHF. The variable domain in full, with the rest retrieved from reference TRBV7-2 and TRBJ1-6, is GAGVSQSPSNKVTEKGKDVELRCDPISGHTALYWYRQSLGQGLEFLIYFQGNSAPDKSGLPSDRFSAERTGGSVSTLTIQRTQQEDSAVYLCASSGTSNSPLHFGNGTRLTVT.

The V gene is TRBV4-3, the J gene TRBJ1-6, with 8 positions matching TRBD1. Germline-derived CDR1 and CDR2 are LGHNA and YSLEER. V was clipped by 4 bases and J by 9 bases; unmatched bases: 14. The CDR3 consists of 17 residues. In nucleotides, the CDR3 is TGCGCCAGCAGCCTTTCGACAGGGGCTTTGTTAGGTTCACCCCTCCACTTT. Translation gives CASSLSTGALLGSPLHF.

The gene calls are TRBV7-9 and TRBJ2-5; D gene ambiguous. V lost 2 bases and J 5 bases, leaving 12 bases between the germline ends. The CDR3 extends over 14 amino acids. Germline loops: CDR1 SEHNR, CDR2 FQNEAQ (reference sequence). DNA for the CDR3: TGTGCCAGCAGCTTAACTGTATTTGGGGAGACCCAGTACTTC. This encodes CASSLTVFGETQYF.

This clonotype was counted many times. The rearrangement uses TRBV20-1 and TRBJ2-5; a weak D match, TRBD2 (6 bases). CDR1 is DFQATT and CDR2 is SNEGSKA in the germline V gene (reference sequence). This CDR3 has 13 amino acids. Trimming removed 6 bases at V and 5 bases at J, with 16 bases between. Here the CDR3 DNA reads TGCAGTGCCCCATCGGGGGTGAAGGAGACCCAGTACTTC. Protein product: CSAPSGVKETQYF.

This clonotype came up a few times. This chain uses TRBV20-1 with TRBJ2-1, with 10 bases aligning to TRBD2. V trimming: 5 bases; J trimming: 10 bases; junction bases outside the gene matches: 11. CDR3 length: 14 amino acids. The germline V gene encodes CDR1 DFQATT and CDR2 SNEGSKA (reference sequence). The CDR3 protein is CSALGELAGSEQFF. Written as DNA, the CDR3 is TGCAGTGCTCTAGGAGAACTAGCGGGGAGCGAGCAGTTCTTC.

This clonotype appeared a few times. The V call is TRBV5-1, the J call TRBJ2-7; D is possibly TRBD1 or TRBD2 (5 bases each). The CDR3 runs to 15 residues. Per the germline V gene, CDR1 is SGHRS and CDR2 is YFSETQ. Between the trimmed V and J ends, which lost 4 bases and 6 bases, there was a span of 20 bases. CDR3 region: CASSAGRTPWSEQYF. CDR3 DNA: TGCGCCAGCAGCGCGGGCCGGACACCCTGGAGCGAGCAGTACTTC.